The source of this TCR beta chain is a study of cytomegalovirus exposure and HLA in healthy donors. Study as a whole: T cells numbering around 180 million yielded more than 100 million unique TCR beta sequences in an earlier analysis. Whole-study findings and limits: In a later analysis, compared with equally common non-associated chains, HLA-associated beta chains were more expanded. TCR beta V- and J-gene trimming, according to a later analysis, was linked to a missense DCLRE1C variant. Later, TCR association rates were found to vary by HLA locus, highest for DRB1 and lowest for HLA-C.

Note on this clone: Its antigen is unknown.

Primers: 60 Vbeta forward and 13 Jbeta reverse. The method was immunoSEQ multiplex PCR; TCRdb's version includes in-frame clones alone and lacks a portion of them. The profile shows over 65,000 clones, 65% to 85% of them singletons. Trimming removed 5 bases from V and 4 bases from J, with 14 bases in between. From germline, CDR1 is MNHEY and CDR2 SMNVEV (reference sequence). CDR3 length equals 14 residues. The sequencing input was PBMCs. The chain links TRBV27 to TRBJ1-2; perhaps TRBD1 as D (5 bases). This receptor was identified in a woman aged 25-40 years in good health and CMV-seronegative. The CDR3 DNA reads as TGTGCCAGCAGTAAAACCGGGACTGTCTATGGCTACACCTTC. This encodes CASSKTGTVYGYTF.